This T cell receptor (beta chain) was observed in a study of blood T cell repertoires in COVID-19. Study overall: T cells, B-cell-depleted T cells, or PBMCs provided the cDNA or gDNA that served as material.

V lost 3 bases, J lost 2 bases, and 6 bases stayed unmatched. Germline lookup yields CDR1 SGHKS and CDR2 YYEKEE (reference sequence). The CDR3 is 17 amino acids. Some clones are missing from TCRdb's copy, which holds only in-frame ones; the method was immunoSEQ multiplex PCR. Of 200,000 to 300,000 clones in the sample, about 86% are singletons; the top ten hold roughly 1.9%. This sequence originates from a man younger than 45 with active or convalescent COVID-19. The sample comprised peripheral blood. V and J are TRBV5-5 and TRBJ1-6, with TRBD1 matching over 9 bases. The CDR3 bases are TGTGCCAGCAGCTCCAGGACAGGGGCTACCTATAATTCACCCCTCCACTTT. Its protein is CASSSRTGATYNSPLHF.